This T cell receptor beta chain appears in the sequencing data of a study of blood T cell repertoires in COVID-19. Cohort placement rested on clinical history that participants reported themselves. TCRdb keeps only in-frame clones here, not all; method: immunoSEQ multiplex PCR. The sample includes 250,000 or so clones, roughly 88% of them seen just once. V lost 5 bases to trimming and J lost 4 bases, with 11 bases between them. The germline V gene has CDR1 SEHNR and CDR2 FQNEAQ (reference sequence). The CDR3 spans 13 residues. What was sequenced was PBMCs or T cells enriched from blood (not recorded which). The rearrangement links TRBV7-9 to TRBJ1-2; tentatively, D is TRBD1 (6 bases). The sequence was obtained from a woman in her 40s with acute COVID-19. The CDR3 loop reads CASSPDRLYGYTF. CDR3 bases: TGTGCCAGCAGCCCAGACAGGCTCTATGGCTACACCTTC.